This record covers a single T cell receptor (beta chain). Study processing details: Researchers report that nucleated cell counts were estimated from reference gene primer amplification. Libraries were prepared by immunoSEQ multiplex PCR; TCRdb keeps only in-frame clonotypes and omits some of them. D and trimming were read from the DNA, whereas the V and J calls and clone size are those reported in that table. The repertoire has around 100,000 clones, more than 75% of them found once; the top ten carry around 7.2%. The sample comes from a study of blood T cell repertoires in COVID-19. Study in general: Sites across the United States, Italy and Spain contributed samples from acute and convalescent COVID-19. T cells, B-cell-depleted T cells, or PBMCs provided the cDNA or gDNA that served as material.

V shed 0 bases and J shed 1 base, with 7 bases lying between them. The CDR3 length is 16 residues. From germline, CDR1 is MGHRA and CDR2 YSYEKL. The sample was peripheral blood. The V and J genes are TRBV4-1 and TRBJ1-6, with no clear D. The TCR comes from a man aged 25-45 years in a cohort sampled during active COVID-19. CDR3 loop: CASSQDAGSYNSPLHF. The CDR3 nucleotides are TGCGCCAGCAGCCAAGACGCGGGGTCCTATAATTCACCCCTCCACTTT.